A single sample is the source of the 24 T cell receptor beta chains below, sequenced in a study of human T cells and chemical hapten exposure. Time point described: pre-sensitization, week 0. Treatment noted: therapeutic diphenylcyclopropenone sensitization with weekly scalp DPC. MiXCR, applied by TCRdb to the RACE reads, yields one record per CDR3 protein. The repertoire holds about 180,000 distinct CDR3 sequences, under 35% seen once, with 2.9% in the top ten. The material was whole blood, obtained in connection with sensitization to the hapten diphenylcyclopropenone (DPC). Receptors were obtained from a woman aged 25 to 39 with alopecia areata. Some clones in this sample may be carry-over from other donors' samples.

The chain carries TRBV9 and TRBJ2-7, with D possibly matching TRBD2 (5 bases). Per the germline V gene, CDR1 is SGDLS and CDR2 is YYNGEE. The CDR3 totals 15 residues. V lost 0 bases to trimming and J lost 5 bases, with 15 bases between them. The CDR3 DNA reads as TGTGCCAGCAGCGTAGGGCCCACCCCGCGGGACGAGCAGTACTTC. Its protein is CASSVGPTPRDEQYF.

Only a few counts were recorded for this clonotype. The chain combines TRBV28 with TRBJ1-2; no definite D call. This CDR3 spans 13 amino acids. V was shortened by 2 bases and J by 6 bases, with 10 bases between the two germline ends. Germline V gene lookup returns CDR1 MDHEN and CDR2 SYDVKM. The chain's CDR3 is CASSLVPHNGYTF. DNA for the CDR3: TGTGCCAGCAGTTTAGTCCCTCACAATGGCTACACCTTC.

The CDR3 region has the DNA TGTGCCAGCAGTCCGAGGACAGGTATGAAACAGCCCCAGCATTTT. Its protein is CASSPRTGMKQPQHF. The V call is TRBV12-3 or TRBV12-4, the J call TRBJ1-5, with 7 positions matching TRBD1. The CDR3 covers 15 residues. V trimming: 5 bases; J trimming: 7 bases; junction bases outside the gene matches: 11.

CDR3 residues: CASSQEGGGTYEQYF. DNA of the CDR3: TGTGCCAGCAGTCAGGAGGGAGGGGGAACCTACGAGCAGTACTTC. The genes are TRBV5-6 and TRBJ2-7; the D gene is possibly TRBD2 (7 bases). V dropped 5 bases and J dropped 2 bases, with 17 bases sitting between them. The germline V gene encodes CDR1 SGHDT and CDR2 YYEEEE. The CDR3 runs to 15 residues.

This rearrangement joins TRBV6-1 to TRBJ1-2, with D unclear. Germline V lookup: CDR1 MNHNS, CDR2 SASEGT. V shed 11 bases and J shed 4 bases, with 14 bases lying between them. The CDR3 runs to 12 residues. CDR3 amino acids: CACYVSAYGYTF. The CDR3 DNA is TGTGCCTGCTACGTGAGTGCCTATGGCTACACCTTC.

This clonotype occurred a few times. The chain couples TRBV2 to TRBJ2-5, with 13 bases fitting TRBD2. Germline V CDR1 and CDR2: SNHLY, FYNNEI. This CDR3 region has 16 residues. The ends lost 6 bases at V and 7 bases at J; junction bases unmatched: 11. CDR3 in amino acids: CASSPGLAGAIGTQYF. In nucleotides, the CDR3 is TGTGCCAGCAGCCCCGGACTAGCGGGAGCGATAGGGACCCAGTACTTC.

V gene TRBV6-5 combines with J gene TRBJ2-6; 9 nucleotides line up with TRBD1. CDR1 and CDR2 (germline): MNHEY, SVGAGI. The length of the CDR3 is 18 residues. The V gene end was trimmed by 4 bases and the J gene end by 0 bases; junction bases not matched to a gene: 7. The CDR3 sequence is CASSLDRGVPSGANVLTF. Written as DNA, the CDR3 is TGTGCCAGCAGTTTGGACAGGGGAGTGCCCTCTGGGGCCAACGTCCTGACTTTC.

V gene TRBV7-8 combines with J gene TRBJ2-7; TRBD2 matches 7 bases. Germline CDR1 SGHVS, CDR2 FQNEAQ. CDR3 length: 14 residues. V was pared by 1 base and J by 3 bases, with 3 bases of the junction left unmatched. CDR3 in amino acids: CASSLGAGHYEQYF. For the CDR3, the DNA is TGTGCCAGCAGCTTAGGAGCGGGGCACTACGAGCAGTACTTC.

The CDR3 loop is CASSLPGPSSYEQYF. The CDR3 nucleotides read TGCGCCAGCAGTCTCCCGGGACCTTCCTCCTACGAGCAGTACTTC. The chain uses TRBV10-2 and TRBJ2-7; D tentatively reads TRBD1 or TRBD2 (5 bases each). The CDR3 loop spans 15 amino acids. Deletions cut 5 bases from V and 0 bases from J, with 14 bases between. Looked up from germline, CDR1 is WSHSY and CDR2 is SAAADI.

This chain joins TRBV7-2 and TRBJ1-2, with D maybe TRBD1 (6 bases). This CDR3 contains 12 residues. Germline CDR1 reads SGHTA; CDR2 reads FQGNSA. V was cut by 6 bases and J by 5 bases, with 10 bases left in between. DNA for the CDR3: TGTGCCAGCAGGGGGGCCTCGTATGGCTACACCTTC. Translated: CASRGASYGYTF.

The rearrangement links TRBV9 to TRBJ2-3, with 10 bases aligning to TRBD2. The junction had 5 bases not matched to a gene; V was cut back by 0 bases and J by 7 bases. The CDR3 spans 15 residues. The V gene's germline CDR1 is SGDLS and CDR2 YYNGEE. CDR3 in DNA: TGTGCCAGCAGCGTAGGTTCTAGCGGGGGAAATACGCAGTATTTT. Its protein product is CASSVGSSGGNTQYF.

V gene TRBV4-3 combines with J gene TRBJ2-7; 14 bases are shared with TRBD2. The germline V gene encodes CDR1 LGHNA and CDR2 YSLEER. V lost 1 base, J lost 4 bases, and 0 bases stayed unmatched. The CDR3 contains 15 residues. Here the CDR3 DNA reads TGCGCCAGCAGCCAAGGACTAGCGGGAGGGTACGAGCAGTACTTC. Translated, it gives CASSQGLAGGYEQYF.

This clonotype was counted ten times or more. CDR3 in amino acids: CASSRDRGETQYF. The CDR3 DNA follows: TGTGCCAGCAGCCGGGACAGGGGAGAGACCCAGTACTTC. V and J are TRBV7-2 and TRBJ2-5; TRBD1 agrees at 10 bases. The CDR3 consists of 13 residues. The V segment lost 5 bases and the J segment 4 bases; nucleotides outside the gene matches: 1. Germline CDR1 reads SGHTA; CDR2 reads FQGNSA. Using reference TRBV7-2 and TRBJ2-5 for the parts outside the CDR3, the full variable domain is GAGVSQSPSNKVTEKGKDVELRCDPISGHTALYWYRQSLGQGLEFLIYFQGNSAPDKSGLPSDRFSAERTGGSVSTLTIQRTQQEDSAVYLCASSRDRGETQYFGPGTRLLVL.

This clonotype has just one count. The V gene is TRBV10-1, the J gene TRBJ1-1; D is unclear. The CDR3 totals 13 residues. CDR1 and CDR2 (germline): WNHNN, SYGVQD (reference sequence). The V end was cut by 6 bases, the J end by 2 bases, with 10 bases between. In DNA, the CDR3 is TGCGCCAGCAGGGATCAGGAAAACACTGAAGCTTTCTTT. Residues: CASRDQENTEAFF.

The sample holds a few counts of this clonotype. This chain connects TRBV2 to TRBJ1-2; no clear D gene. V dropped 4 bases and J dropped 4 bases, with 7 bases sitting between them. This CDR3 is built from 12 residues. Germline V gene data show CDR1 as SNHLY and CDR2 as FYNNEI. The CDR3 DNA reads TGTGCCAGCAGTGGGACCCCCTATGGCTACACCTTC. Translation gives CASSGTPYGYTF.

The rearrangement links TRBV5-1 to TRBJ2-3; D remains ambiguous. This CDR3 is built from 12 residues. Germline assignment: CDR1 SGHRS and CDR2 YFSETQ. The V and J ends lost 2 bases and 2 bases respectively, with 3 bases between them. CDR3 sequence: CASSFNTDTQYF. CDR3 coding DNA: TGCGCCAGCAGCTTTAACACAGATACGCAGTATTTT.

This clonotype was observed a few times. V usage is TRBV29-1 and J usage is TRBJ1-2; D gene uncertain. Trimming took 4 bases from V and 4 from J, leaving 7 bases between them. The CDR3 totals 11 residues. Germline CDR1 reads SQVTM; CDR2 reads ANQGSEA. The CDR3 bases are TGCAGCGTTGCCGAGATCTATGGCTACACCTTC. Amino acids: CSVAEIYGYTF.

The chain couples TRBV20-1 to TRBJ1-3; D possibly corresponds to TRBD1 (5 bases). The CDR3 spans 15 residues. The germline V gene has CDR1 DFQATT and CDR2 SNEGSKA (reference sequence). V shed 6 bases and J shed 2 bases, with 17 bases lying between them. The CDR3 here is CSAPGLGGAGNTIYF. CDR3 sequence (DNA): TGCAGTGCCCCCGGTCTCGGGGGGGCTGGAAACACCATATATTTT.

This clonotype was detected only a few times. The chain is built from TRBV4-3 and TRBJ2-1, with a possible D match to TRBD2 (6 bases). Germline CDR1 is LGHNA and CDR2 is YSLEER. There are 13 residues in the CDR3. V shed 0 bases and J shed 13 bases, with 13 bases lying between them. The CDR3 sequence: CASSQDPRGVQFF. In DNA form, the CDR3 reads TGCGCCAGCAGCCAAGATCCGCGCGGGGTACAGTTCTTC.

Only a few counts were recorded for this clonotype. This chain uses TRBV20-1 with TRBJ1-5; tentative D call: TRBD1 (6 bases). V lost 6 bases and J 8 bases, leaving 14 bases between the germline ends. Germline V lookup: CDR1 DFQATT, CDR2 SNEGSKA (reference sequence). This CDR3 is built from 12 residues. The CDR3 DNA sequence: TGCAGTGCCCGGACAGAGGGCAAGCCCCAGCATTTT. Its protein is CSARTEGKPQHF.

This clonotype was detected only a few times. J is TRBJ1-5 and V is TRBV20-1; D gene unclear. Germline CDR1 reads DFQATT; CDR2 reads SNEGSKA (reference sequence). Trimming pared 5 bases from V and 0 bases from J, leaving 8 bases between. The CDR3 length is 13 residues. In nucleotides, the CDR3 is TGCAGTGCTGGCGTAGATAGCAATCAGCCCCAGCATTTT. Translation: CSAGVDSNQPQHF.

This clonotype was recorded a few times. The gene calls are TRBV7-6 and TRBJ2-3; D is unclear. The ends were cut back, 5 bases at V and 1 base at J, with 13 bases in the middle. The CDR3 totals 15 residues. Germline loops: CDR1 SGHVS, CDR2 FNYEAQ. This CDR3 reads CASSPRPSGTDTQYF. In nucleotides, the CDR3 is TGTGCCAGCAGCCCTAGACCATCGGGCACAGATACGCAGTATTTT. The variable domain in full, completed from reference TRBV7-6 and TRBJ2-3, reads GAGVSQSPRYKVTKRGQDVALRCDPISGHVSLYWYRQALGQGPEFLTYFNYEAQQDKSGLPNDRFSAERPEGSISTLTIQRTEQRDSAMYRCASSPRPSGTDTQYFGPGTRLTVL.

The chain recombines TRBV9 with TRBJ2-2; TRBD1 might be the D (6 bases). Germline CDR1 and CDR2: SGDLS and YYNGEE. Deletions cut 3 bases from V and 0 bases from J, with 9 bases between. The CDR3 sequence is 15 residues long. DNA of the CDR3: TGTGCCAGCAGCGCCAGGGGTTCGAACACCGGGGAGCTGTTTTTT. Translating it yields CASSARGSNTGELFF.

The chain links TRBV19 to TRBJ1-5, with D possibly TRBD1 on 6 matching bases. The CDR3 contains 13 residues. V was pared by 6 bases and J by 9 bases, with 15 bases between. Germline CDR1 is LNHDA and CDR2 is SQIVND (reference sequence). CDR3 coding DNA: TGTGCCAGTAGGGGGGACCCGACAGGGCCCCAGCATTTT. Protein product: CASRGDPTGPQHF.